The source of this T cell receptor (beta chain) is a study of siplizumab effects on memory and regulatory T cells. On the study more broadly: Siplizumab at roughly 1 ug/mL was tested against drug-free controls in paired reactions.

About this clone: What it recognizes is unknown.

Cells from the mixed lymphocyte reaction underwent coculture for 6 to 7 days at 37 degrees C. Broader study findings: In controls, 26.9% of mappable alloreactive CD4+ clones were Treg-derived on average, versus about 69% with siplizumab. Naive T cells looked more diverse than memory cells, and they looked like major contributors to the alloresponse.

Clones were read by immunoSEQ multiplex PCR, and TCRdb kept only the in-frame ones, dropping some. The sample includes 15,000 to 20,000 clones, 40% to 55% of them seen just once. Trimming took 6 bases from V and 3 from J, leaving 9 bases between them. The CDR3 is made up of 13 amino acids. Germline V gene lookup returns CDR1 MNHEY and CDR2 SVGAGI. The TCR originated in a human donor in good health; the cells came from an allogeneic mixed lymphocyte reaction. Sequencing was performed on CFSE-low (dividing) CD4+ T cells sorted from an allogeneic mixed lymphocyte reaction. This chain links TRBV6-5 with TRBJ2-1; D unclear. The CDR3 DNA is TGTGCCAGCAGCCCGCGATACTACAATGAGCAGTTCTTC. Its translation is CASSPRYYNEQFF.